Sequencing of this T cell receptor (beta chain) was carried out in a study of shared clonotypes between healthy human individuals. Regarding the study as a whole: Blood alone was sampled, and tissue repertoires likely differ. Compared with clonotypes that all four donors shared, non-shared clonotypes had lower generation probabilities.

Method: immunoSEQ multiplex PCR; TCRdb's copy keeps in-frame clones and lacks some. The table includes about 1 million clones, 65% to 80% detected once. As concerns this clone: Its antigen is not known.

This CDR3 is built from 12 residues. V was cut by 5 bases and J by 7 bases, with 9 bases left in between. Germline V CDR1 and CDR2: SEHNR, FQNEAQ (reference sequence). The source material was memory CD4+ T cells sorted from blood. Subset described: CD45RA-negative fraction. This receptor was identified in a man aged 18 to 29 in good health. The genes are TRBV7-9 and TRBJ2-1, with TRBD2 as a possible D gene (6 bases). CDR3 DNA sequence: TGTGCCAGCAGCCCCGCGGGAAATGAGCAGTTCTTC. Residues: CASSPAGNEQFF.